What follows describes a single TCR beta chain. The data belong to a study of control samples from healthy donors and cancer patients. Germline V lookup: CDR1 SGHNT, CDR2 YYREEE (reference sequence). The CDR3 consists of 13 residues. V was clipped by 0 bases and J by 6 bases; unmatched bases: 2. The protocol was immunoSEQ multiplex PCR, while the TCRdb copy is restricted to in-frame clones and leaves out a portion. This table holds 150,000 to 200,000 clones, approximately 92% found once. Input material: blood. The clonotype comes from a young man in good health. This rearrangement joins TRBV5-4 to TRBJ2-7; 8 bases line up with TRBD2. The CDR3 loop is CASSLEREGEQYF. CDR3 sequence (DNA): TGTGCCAGCAGCTTGGAACGGGAGGGCGAGCAGTACTTC.